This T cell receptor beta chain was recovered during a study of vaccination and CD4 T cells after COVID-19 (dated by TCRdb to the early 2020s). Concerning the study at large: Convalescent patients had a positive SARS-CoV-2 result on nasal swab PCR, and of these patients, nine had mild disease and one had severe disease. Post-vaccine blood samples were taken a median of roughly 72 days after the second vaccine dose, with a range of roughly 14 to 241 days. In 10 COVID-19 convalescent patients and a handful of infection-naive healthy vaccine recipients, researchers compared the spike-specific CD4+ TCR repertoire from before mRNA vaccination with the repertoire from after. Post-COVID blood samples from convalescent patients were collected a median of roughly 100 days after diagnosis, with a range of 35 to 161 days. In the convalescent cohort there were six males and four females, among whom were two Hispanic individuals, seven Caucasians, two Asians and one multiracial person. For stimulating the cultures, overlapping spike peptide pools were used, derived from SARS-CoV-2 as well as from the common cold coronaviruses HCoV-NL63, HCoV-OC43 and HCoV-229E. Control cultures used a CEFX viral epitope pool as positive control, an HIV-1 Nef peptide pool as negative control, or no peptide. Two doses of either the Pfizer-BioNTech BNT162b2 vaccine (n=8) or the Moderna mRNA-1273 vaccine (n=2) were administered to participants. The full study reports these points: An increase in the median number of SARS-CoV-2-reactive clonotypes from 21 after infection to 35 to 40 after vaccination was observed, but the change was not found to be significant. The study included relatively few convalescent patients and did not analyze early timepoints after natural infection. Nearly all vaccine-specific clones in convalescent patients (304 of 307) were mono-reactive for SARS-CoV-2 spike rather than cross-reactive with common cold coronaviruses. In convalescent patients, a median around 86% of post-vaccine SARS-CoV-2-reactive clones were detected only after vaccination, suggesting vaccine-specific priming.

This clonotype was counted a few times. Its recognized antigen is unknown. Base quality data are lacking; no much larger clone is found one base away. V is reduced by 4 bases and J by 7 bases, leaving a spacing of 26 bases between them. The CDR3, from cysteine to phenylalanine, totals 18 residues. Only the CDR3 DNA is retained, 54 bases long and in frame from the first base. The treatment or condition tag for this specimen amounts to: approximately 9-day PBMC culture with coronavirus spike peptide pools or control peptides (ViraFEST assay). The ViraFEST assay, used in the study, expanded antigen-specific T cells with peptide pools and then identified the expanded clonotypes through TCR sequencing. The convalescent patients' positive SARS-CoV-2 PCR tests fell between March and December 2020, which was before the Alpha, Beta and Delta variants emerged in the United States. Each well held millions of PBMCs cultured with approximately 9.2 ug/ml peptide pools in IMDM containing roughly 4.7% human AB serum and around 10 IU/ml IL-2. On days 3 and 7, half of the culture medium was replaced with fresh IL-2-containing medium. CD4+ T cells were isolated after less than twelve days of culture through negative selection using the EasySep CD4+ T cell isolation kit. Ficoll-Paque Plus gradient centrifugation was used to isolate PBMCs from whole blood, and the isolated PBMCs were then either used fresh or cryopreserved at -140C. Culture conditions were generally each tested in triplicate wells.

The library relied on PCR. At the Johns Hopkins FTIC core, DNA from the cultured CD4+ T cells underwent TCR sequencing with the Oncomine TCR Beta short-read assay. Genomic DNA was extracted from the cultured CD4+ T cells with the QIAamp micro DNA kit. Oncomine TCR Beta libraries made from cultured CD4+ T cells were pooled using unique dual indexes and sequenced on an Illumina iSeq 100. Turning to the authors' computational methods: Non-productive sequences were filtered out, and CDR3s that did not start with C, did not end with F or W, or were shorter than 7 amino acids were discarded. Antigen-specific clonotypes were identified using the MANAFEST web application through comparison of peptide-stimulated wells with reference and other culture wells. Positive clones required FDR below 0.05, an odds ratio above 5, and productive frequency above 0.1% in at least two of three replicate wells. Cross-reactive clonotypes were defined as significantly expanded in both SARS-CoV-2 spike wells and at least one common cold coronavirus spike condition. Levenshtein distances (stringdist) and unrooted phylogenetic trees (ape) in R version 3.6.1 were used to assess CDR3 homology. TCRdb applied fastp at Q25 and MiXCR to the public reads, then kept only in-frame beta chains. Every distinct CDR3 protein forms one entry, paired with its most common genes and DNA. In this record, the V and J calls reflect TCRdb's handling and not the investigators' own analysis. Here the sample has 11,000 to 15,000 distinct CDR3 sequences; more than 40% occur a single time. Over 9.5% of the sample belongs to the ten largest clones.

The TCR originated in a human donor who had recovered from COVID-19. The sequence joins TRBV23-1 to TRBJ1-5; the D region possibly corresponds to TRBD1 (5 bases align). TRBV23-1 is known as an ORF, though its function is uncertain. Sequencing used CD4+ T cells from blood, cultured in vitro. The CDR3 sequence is CASSPTGEGNRGNQPQHF. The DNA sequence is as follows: TGCGCCAGCAGTCCCACGGGCGAGGGAAATCGGGGGAACCAGCCCCAGCATTTT.